This T cell receptor beta chain derives from a study of CD8 T cells in Susac syndrome. V lost 0 bases and J lost 0, with 10 bases in between. Germline V gene sequence: CDR1 LGHNA, CDR2 YSLEER. This CDR3 contains 16 residues. Sequencing of TCR beta was undertaken in CD8+ and CD4+ T cells derived from blood. TEMRA cells underwent FACS enrichment and CD8+ and CD4+ T cells underwent negative isolation. After extraction with the RNeasy kit, 0.5 to 1 ug of the RNA was reverse transcribed using random hexamers. The method of amplification for TCR beta CDR3 was immunoSEQ multiplex PCR, covering 54 Vbeta and 13 Jbeta. From the immunoSEQ multiplex PCR reads, TCRdb called clonotypes with MiXCR, one entry per CDR3 protein. The sample lists fewer than 250,000 distinct CDR3 sequences; 92% were seen once.

What was sequenced was CD8+ T cells from PBMCs. This receptor was identified in a human donor with multiple sclerosis. The chain joins TRBV4-3 to TRBJ2-3, with TRBD1 as a possible D gene (6 bases). The CDR3, as DNA: TGCGCCAGCAGCCAAGACCAGGGGCCTAGCACAGATACGCAGTATTTT. Its protein is CASSQDQGPSTDTQYF.